The 2 T cell receptor beta chains presented below share a single source sample, sequenced in a study of cytomegalovirus exposure and HLA in healthy donors (TCRdb year 2017). Libraries were prepared through the immunoSEQ multiplex PCR assay. As stored in TCRdb, this immuneACCESS dataset retains in-frame rearrangements with V and J assigned. A fraction of the clones does not appear; measured against another copy, unresolved V genes explain less than half of the discrepancy, and the remainder lacks a known reason. The sample yields about 160,000 clones; approximately 87% were counted once. 5.7% of the sample belongs to the ten largest clones. Sequencing was carried out using PBMCs. These receptors were taken from a woman younger than 45 in good health and CMV-seronegative.

This chain joins TRBV18 and TRBJ1-4; TRBD1 matches 7 bases. The junction had 1 base not matched to a gene; V was cut back by 2 bases and J by 7 bases. This CDR3 spans 13 amino acids. Germline V CDR1 and CDR2: KGHSH, LQKENI. Written as DNA, the CDR3 is TGTGCCAGCTCACCAGGACAGGCTGAAAAACTGTTTTTT. This sequence encodes CASSPGQAEKLFF.

This clone was seen just once. The same CDR3 also results from other DNA sequences found in this sample. The chain joins TRBV18 to TRBJ1-1; no clear D. There are 13 residues in the CDR3. V lost 1 base, J lost 0 bases, and 3 bases lay in between. The germline V gene encodes CDR1 KGHSH and CDR2 LQKENI. CDR3 protein: CASSPLMNTEAFF. CDR3 nucleotides: TGTGCCAGCTCACCACTCATGAACACTGAAGCTTTCTTT.